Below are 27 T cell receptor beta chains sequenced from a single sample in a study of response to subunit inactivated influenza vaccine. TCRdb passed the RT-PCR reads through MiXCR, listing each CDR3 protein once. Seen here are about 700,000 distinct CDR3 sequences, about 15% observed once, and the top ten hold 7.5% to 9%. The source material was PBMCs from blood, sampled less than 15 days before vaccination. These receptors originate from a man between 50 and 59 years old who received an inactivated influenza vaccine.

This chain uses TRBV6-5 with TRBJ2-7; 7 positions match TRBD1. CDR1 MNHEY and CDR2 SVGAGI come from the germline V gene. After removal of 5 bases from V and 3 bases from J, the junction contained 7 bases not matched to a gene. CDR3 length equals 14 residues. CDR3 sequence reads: CASSTDRDSYEQYF. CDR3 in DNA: TGTGCCAGCAGTACCGACCGGGACAGCTACGAGCAGTACTTC.

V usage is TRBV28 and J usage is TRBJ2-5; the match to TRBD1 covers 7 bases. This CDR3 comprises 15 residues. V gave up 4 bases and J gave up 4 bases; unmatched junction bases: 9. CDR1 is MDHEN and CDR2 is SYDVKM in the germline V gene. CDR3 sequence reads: CASSSFKTGRETQYF. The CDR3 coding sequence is TGTGCCAGCAGTTCCTTCAAGACAGGGCGAGAGACCCAGTACTTC.

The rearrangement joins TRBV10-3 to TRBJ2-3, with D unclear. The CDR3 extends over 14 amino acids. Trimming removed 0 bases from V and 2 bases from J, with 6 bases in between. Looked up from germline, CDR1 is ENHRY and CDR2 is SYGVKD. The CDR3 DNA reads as TGTGCCATCAGTGAGTCACAGTCCACAGATACGCAGTATTTT. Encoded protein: CAISESQSTDTQYF.

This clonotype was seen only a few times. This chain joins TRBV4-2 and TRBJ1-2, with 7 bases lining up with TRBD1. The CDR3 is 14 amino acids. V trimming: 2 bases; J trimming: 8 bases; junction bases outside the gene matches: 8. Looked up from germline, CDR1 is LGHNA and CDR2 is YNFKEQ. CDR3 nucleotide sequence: TGTGCCAGCAGCCAACAAACAGGGGCCGGGGGCTACACCTTC. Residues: CASSQQTGAGGYTF.

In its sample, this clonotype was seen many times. The CDR3 spells CASSFLGGGETEAFF. The CDR3 nucleotides are TGCGCCAGCAGCTTCCTGGGGGGCGGAGAAACTGAAGCTTTCTTT. This chain uses TRBV5-1 with TRBJ1-1; D may be TRBD1 (6 bases). This CDR3 region has 15 residues. Looked up from germline, CDR1 is SGHRS and CDR2 is YFSETQ. Between the trimmed V and J ends, which lost 2 bases and 5 bases, there was a span of 16 bases.

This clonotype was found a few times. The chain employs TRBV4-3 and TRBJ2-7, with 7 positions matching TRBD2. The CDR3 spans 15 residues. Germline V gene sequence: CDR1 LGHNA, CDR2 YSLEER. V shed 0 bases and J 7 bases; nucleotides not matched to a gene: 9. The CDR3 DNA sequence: TGCGCCAGCAGCCAAGAGCCACGGGGGGATGGAGAGCAGTACTTC. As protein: CASSQEPRGDGEQYF.

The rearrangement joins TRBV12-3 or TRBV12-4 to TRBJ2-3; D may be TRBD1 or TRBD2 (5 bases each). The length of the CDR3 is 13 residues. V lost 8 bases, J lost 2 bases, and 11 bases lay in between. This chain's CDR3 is CASRDHTTDTQYF. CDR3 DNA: TGTGCCAGCCGGGACCACACCACAGATACGCAGTATTTT.

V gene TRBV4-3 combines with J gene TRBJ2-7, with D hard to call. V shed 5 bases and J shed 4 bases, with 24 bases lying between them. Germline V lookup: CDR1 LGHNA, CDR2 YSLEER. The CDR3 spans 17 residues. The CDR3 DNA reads TGCGCCAGCAGCTACTCGTACTCTCGACCCTCTGGTTACGAGCAGTACTTC. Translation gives CASSYSYSRPSGYEQYF.

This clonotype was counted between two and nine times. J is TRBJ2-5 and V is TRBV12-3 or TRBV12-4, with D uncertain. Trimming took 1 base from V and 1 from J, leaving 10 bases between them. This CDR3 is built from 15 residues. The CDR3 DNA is TGTGCCAGCAGTTTAGTCCCGAACGGCCAAGAGACCCAGTACTTC. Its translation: CASSLVPNGQETQYF.

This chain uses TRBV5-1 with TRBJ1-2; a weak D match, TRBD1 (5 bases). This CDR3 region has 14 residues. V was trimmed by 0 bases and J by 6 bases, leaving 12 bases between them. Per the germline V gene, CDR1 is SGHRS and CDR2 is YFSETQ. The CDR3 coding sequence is TGCGCCAGCAGCTTGGCGTCGGGGCGAAATGGCTACACCTTC. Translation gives CASSLASGRNGYTF. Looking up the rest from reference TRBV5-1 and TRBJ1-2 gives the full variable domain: KAGVTQTPRYLIKTRGQQVTLSCSPISGHRSVSWYQQTPGQGLQFLFEYFSETQRNKGNFPGRFSGRQFSNSRSEMNVSTLELGDSALYLCASSLASGRNGYTFGSGTRLTVV.

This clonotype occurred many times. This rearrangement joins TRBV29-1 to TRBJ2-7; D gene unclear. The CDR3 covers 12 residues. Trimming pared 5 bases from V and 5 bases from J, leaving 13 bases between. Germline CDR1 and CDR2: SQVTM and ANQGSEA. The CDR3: CSVFTFGDEQYF. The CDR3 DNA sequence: TGCAGCGTTTTTACCTTTGGGGACGAGCAGTACTTC.

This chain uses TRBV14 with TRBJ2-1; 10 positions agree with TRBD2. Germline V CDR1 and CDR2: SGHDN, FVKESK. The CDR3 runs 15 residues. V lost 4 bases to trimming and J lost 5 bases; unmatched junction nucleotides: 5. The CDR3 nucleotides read TGTGCCAGCAGCCCACCGGGACTAGCGAACAATGAGCAGTTCTTC. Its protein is CASSPPGLANNEQFF.

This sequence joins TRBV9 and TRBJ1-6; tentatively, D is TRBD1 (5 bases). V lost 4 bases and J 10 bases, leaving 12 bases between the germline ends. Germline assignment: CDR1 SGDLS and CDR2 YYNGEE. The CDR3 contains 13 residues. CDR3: CASSPPRGSPLHF. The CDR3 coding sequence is TGTGCCAGCAGCCCCCCCCGGGGCTCACCCCTCCACTTT.

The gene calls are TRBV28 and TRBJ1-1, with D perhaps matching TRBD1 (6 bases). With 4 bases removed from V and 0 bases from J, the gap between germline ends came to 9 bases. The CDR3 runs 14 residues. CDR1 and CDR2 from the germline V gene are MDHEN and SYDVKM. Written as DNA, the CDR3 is TGTGCCAGCAGTTATGGGACAATGAACACTGAAGCTTTCTTT. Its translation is CASSYGTMNTEAFF. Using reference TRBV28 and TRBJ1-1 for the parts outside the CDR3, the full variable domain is DVKVTQSSRYLVKRTGEKVFLECVQDMDHENMFWYRQDPGLGLRLIYFSYDVKMKEKGDIPEGYSVSREKKERFSLILESASTNQTSMYLCASSYGTMNTEAFFGQGTRLTVV.

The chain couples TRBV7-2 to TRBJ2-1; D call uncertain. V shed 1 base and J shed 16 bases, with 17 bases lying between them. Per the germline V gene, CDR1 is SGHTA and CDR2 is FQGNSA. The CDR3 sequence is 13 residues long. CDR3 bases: TGTGCCAGCAGCTTAGGCCTGACCTTGGTAGGATTCTTC. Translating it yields CASSLGLTLVGFF.

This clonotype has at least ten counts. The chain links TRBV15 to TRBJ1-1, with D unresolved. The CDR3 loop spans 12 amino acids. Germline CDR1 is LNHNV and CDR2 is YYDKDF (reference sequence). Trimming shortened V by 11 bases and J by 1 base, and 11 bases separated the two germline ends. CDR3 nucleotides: TGTGCCTCCGTAGGAGGGAACACTGAAGCTTTCTTT. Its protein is CASVGGNTEAFF.

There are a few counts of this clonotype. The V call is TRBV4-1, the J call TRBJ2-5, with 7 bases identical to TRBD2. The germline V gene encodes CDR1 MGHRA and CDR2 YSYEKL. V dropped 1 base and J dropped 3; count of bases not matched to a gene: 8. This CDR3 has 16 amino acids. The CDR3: CASSQVGGLLKETQYF. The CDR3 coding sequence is TGCGCCAGCAGCCAAGTGGGGGGACTACTTAAAGAGACCCAGTACTTC.

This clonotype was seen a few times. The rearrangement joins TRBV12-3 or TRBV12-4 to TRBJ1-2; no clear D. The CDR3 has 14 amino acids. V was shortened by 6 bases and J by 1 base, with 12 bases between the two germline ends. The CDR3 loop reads CASSPGRFNYGYTF. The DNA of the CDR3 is TGTGCCAGCAGCCCAGGCAGATTTAACTATGGCTACACCTTC.

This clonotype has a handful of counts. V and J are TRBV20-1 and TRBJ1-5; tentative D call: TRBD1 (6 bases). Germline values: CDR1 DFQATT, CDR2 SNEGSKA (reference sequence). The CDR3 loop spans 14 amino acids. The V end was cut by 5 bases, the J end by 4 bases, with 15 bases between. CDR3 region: CSASRGHWNQPQHF. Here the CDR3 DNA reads TGCAGTGCTTCCCGGGGACACTGGAATCAGCCCCAGCATTTT.

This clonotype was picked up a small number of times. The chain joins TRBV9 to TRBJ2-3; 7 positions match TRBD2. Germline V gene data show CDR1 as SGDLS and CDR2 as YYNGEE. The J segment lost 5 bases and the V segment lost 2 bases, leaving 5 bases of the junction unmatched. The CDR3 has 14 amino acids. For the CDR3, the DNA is TGTGCCAGCAGCGTGCGCGGGAGTGGAGATACGCAGTATTTT. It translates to CASSVRGSGDTQYF. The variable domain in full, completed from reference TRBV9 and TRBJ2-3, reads DSGVTQTPKHLITATGQRVTLRCSPRSGDLSVYWYQQSLDQGLQFLIQYYNGEERAKGNILERFSAQQFPDLHSELNLSSLELGDSALYFCASSVRGSGDTQYFGPGTRLTVL.

In nucleotides, the CDR3 is TGTGCCACCAGCTCGTCGGACAGGGGTCATCCCTACGAGCAGTACTTC. As protein: CATSSSDRGHPYEQYF. The rearrangement joins TRBV15 to TRBJ2-7, with 9 bases aligning to TRBD1. Per the germline V gene, CDR1 is LNHNV and CDR2 is YYDKDF (reference sequence). This CDR3 has 16 amino acids. The trim removed 5 bases at V and 2 bases at J, leaving 10 bases unmatched.

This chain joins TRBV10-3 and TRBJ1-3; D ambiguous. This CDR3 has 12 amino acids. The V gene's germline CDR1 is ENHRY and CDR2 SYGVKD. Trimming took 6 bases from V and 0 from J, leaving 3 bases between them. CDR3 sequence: CAISHSGNTIYF. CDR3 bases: TGTGCCATCAGCCACTCTGGAAACACCATATATTTT.

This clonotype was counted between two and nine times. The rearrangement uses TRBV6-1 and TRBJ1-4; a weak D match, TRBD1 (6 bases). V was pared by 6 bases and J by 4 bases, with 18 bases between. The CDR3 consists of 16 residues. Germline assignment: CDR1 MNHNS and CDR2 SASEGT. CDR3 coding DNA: TGTGCCAGCAGAGATCCCGGGACACCTCTTAATGAAAAACTGTTTTTT. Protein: CASRDPGTPLNEKLFF.

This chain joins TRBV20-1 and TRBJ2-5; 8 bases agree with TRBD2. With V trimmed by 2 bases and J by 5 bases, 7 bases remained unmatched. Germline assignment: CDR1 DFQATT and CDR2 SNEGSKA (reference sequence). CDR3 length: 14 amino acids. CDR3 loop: CSARRGGLRETQYF. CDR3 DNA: TGCAGTGCTAGACGGGGGGGTTTGAGGGAGACCCAGTACTTC.

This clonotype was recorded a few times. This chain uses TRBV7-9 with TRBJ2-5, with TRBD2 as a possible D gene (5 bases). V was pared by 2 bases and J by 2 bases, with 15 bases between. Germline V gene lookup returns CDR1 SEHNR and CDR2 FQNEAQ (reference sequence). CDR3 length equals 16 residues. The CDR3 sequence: CASSLPRPQRQETQYF. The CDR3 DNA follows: TGTGCCAGCAGCTTACCCCGACCACAGCGGCAAGAGACCCAGTACTTC.

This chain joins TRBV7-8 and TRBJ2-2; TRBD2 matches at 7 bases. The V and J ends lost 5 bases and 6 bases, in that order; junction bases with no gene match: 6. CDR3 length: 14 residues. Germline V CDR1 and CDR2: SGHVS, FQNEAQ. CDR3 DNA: TGTGCCAGCAGCCCCAGCGGGGCTGCCGGGGAGCTGTTTTTT. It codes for CASSPSGAAGELFF. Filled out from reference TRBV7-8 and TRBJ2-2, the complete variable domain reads GAGVSQSPRYKVAKRGQDVALRCDPISGHVSLFWYQQALGQGPEFLTYFQNEAQLDKSGLPSDRFFAERPEGSVSTLKIQRTQQEDSAVYLCASSPSGAAGELFFGEGSRLTVL.

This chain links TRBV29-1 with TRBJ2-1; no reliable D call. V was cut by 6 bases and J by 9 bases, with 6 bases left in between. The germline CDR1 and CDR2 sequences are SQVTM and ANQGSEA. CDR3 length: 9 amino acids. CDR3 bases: TGCAGCGTCGAGGTTGAGCAGTTCTTC. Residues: CSVEVEQFF.